Sequencing of this TCR beta chain was carried out in a study of blood T cell repertoires in COVID-19. V lost 3 bases and J 7 bases, leaving 10 bases between the germline ends. Germline-derived CDR1 and CDR2 are SGHTA and FQGNSA. CDR3 length: 14 amino acids. How the authors handled the data: Reference gene primer amplification yielded estimated nucleated cell counts. Method: immunoSEQ multiplex PCR; TCRdb's copy keeps in-frame clones and lacks some. V, J and clone size were drawn from that table, and D and trimming were deduced from the DNA. The sample yields about 300,000 clones, 65% to 90% seen once. Donors in Cohort 3 who had recovered were those with two negative PCRs, healthcare professional clearance, or resolution of their symptoms.

This chain joins TRBV7-2 and TRBJ1-6; D gene ambiguous. The clonotype was recovered from a man in his thirties or forties who had recovered from COVID-19. The sequenced material came from PBMCs or T cells enriched from blood (not recorded which). Here the CDR3 DNA reads TGTGCCAGCAGCTTTATCGGGGAGAATTCACCCCTCCACTTT. Protein sequence: CASSFIGENSPLHF. Based on the CDR3 plus reference TRBV7-2 and TRBJ1-6, the full variable domain is GAGVSQSPSNKVTEKGKDVELRCDPISGHTALYWYRQSLGQGLEFLIYFQGNSAPDKSGLPSDRFSAERTGGSVSTLTIQRTQQEDSAVYLCASSFIGENSPLHFGNGTRLTVT.